Shown below are 11 T cell receptor beta chains from a single sample sequenced in a study of T-cell memory formation after mild COVID-19 listed by TCRdb under 2021. The method behind the library was 5' RACE. The reads were generated on an Illumina NovaSeq 6000. TCRdb redid the processing of the public reads, applying fastp at Q25 and MiXCR, and retained in-frame beta chains. Rows matching on CDR3 protein sequence are summarized as one entry with the most common DNA and genes. This sample gives under 250,000 distinct CDR3 sequences in total; 7.5% to 10% of them show up just once. The ten largest clones take up more than 20% of the sample. Material: PBMCs or a T cell subset sorted from them (not recorded which). The receptor source for this set is a young man who had mild COVID-19 (a few samples of this study predate the infection). The sample titles of this study are shuffled in the database, so cell type and time point are left out; the donor was told from shared clones.

This clonotype was recorded many times. The chain is built from TRBV13 and TRBJ2-1; tentative D call: TRBD2 (5 bases). There are 14 residues in the CDR3. The V end was cut by 2 bases, the J end by 8 bases, with 13 bases between. The germline CDR1 and CDR2 sequences are PRHDT and FYEKMQ (reference sequence). CDR3 region: CASSLRLARDEQFF. The CDR3 DNA is TGTGCCAGCAGCTTAAGGCTAGCTCGTGATGAGCAGTTCTTC.

This clonotype was seen more than once but under ten times. The chain uses TRBV6-5 and TRBJ1-4; possibly TRBD1 for D (5 bases). Germline V gene sequence: CDR1 MNHEY, CDR2 SVGAGI. V lost 4 bases, J lost 12 bases, and 12 bases lay in between. The CDR3 has 12 amino acids. The CDR3 reads CASSSPTEELFF. The CDR3 DNA reads TGTGCCAGCAGTTCACCGACAGAAGAACTGTTTTTT.

In its sample, this clonotype was seen a few times. J is TRBJ1-1 and V is TRBV7-8, with D maybe TRBD1 (5 bases). The length of the CDR3 is 14 residues. From germline, CDR1 is SGHVS and CDR2 FQNEAQ. Trimming removed 5 bases at V and 1 base at J, with 11 bases between. CDR3 coding DNA: TGTGCCAGCAGCATAGACAGACGGAACACTGAAGCTTTCTTT. This codes for CASSIDRRNTEAFF.

The chain has TRBV20-1 and TRBJ2-5; weak D call: TRBD1 (6 bases). Trimming removed 5 bases from V and 2 bases from J, with 12 bases in between. CDR3 length equals 13 residues. Germline loops: CDR1 DFQATT, CDR2 SNEGSKA (reference sequence). The CDR3 sequence is CSAPDRLQETQYF. The CDR3 bases are TGCAGTGCTCCTGACAGGCTACAAGAGACCCAGTACTTC.

The chain has TRBV6-2 or TRBV6-3 and TRBJ2-2; TRBD1 matches 7 bases. CDR3 size: 14 residues. V trimming: 6 bases; J trimming: 6 bases; junction bases outside the gene matches: 7. CDR1 and CDR2 (germline): MNHEY, SVGEGT. The CDR3 protein is CASRLTGFAGELFF. The CDR3 DNA follows: TGTGCCAGCAGGCTGACAGGGTTCGCCGGGGAGCTGTTTTTT.

There are a few counts of this clonotype. This chain uses TRBV29-1 with TRBJ2-7; D call uncertain. V lost 2 bases and J 2 bases, leaving 10 bases between the germline ends. The CDR3 length is 13 residues. From germline, CDR1 is SQVTM and CDR2 ANQGSEA. Here the CDR3 DNA reads TGCAGCGTTGAATTCGCCCAGGCCTACGAGCAGTACTTC. Translated, it gives CSVEFAQAYEQYF.

The chain joins TRBV6-1 to TRBJ1-4; TRBD1 is a possible D gene (5 bases). Germline V gives CDR1 MNHNS, CDR2 SASEGT. This CDR3 is 13 amino acids long. The V end was cut by 11 bases, the J end by 4 bases, with 14 bases between. CDR3 sequence reads: CAGHRSYNEKLFF. Written as DNA, the CDR3 is TGTGCCGGTCACAGGTCCTATAATGAAAAACTGTTTTTT.

CDR3 DNA: TGTGCCAGCAGCGTAGACAGGGGGAAGGGCTACACCTTC. Translation gives CASSVDRGKGYTF. The chain combines TRBV7-2 with TRBJ1-2, with 9 bases matching TRBD1. The CDR3 contains 13 residues. Germline loops: CDR1 SGHTA, CDR2 FQGNSA. The junction had 6 bases not matched to a gene; V was cut back by 5 bases and J by 8 bases.

The J gene is TRBJ2-6, the V gene TRBV15; 7 bases are a match to TRBD1. Germline loops: CDR1 LNHNV, CDR2 YYDKDF (reference sequence). V lost 1 base, J lost 0 bases, and 6 bases stayed unmatched. The CDR3 runs to 18 residues. The CDR3 bases are TGTGCCACCAGCAGAGCCCAGGGGGTCGGCTCTGGGGCCAACGTCCTGACTTTC. This gives the protein CATSRAQGVGSGANVLTF.

This clonotype was seen ten or more times. The rearrangement joins TRBV7-9 to TRBJ2-7; D remains ambiguous. This CDR3 has 12 amino acids. Germline V gene sequence: CDR1 SEHNR, CDR2 FQNEAQ (reference sequence). Between the trimmed V and J ends, which lost 2 bases and 4 bases, there was a span of 6 bases. CDR3 coding DNA: TGTGCCAGCAGCTTAAGTCGGTACGAGCAGTACTTC. Encoded protein: CASSLSRYEQYF.

This clonotype was counted only a few times. CDR3 in DNA: TGTGCCAGCAGTTTCGACAGCCAAGGAGGCTACACCTTC. Its translation: CASSFDSQGGYTF. The rearrangement joins TRBV5-6 to TRBJ1-2; weak D call: TRBD1 (5 bases). The V and J ends lost 5 bases and 8 bases respectively, with 16 bases between them. The germline gives CDR1 SGHDT, CDR2 YYEEEE. CDR3 size: 13 residues.